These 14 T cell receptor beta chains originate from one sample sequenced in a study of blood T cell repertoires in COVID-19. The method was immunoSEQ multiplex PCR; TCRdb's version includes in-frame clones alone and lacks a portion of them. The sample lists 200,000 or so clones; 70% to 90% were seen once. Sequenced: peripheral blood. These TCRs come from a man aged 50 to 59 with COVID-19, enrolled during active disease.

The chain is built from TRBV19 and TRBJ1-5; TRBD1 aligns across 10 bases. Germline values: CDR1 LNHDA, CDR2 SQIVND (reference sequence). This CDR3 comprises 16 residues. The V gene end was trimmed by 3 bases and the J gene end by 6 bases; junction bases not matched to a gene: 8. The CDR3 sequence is CASSIETGGSVQPQHF. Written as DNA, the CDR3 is TGTGCCAGTAGTATTGAGACAGGGGGCAGCGTTCAGCCCCAGCATTTT.

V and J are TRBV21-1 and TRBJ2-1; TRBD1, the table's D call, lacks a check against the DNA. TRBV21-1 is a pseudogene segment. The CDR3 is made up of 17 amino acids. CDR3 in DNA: TGTGCCAGCAGCAAAGCCAAGGGGGACAGGGGGGATGATGAGCAGTTCTTC. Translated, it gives CASSKAKGDRGDDEQFF.

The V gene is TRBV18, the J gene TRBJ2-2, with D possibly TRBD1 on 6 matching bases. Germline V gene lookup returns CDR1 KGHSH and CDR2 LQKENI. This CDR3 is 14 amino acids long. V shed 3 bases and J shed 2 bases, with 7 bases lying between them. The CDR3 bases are TGTGCCAGCTCACCGACAGGAAACACCGGGGAGCTGTTTTTT. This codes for CASSPTGNTGELFF.

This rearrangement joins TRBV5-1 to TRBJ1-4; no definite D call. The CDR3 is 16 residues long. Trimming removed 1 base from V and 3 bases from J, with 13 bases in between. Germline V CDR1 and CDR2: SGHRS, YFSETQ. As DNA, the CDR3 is TGCGCCAGCAGCTTGAATAGTGGACTACCTAATGAAAAACTGTTTTTT. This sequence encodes CASSLNSGLPNEKLFF.

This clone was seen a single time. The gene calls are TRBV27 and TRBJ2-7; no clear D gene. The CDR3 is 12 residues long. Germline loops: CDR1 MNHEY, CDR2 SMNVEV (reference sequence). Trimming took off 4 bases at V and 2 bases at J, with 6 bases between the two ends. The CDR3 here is CASSSGAYEQYF. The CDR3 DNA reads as TGTGCCAGCAGTTCAGGCGCCTACGAGCAGTACTTC.

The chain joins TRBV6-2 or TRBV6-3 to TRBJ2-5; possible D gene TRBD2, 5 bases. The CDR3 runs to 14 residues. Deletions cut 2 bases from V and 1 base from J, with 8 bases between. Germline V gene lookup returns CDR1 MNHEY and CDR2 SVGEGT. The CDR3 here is CASSYDSVQETQYF. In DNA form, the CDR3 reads TGTGCCAGCAGTTACGATAGCGTCCAAGAGACCCAGTACTTC.

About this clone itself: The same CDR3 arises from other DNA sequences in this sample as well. CDR3 loop: CASSGTSGANVLTF. CDR3 DNA: TGTGCCAGCAGTGGGACATCTGGGGCCAACGTCCTGACTTTC. J is TRBJ2-6 and V is TRBV2; a possible D gene is TRBD1 (5 bases). Trimming stripped 4 bases from V and 1 base from J, with 5 bases between. The germline V gene has CDR1 SNHLY and CDR2 FYNNEI. CDR3 length: 14 amino acids. Combining the CDR3 with reference TRBV2 and TRBJ2-6 gives the whole variable domain EPEVTQTPSHQVTQMGQEVILRCVPISNHLYFYWYRQILGQKVEFLVSFYNNEISEKSEIFDDQFSVERPDGSNFTLKIRSTKLEDSAMYFCASSGTSGANVLTFGAGSRLTVL.

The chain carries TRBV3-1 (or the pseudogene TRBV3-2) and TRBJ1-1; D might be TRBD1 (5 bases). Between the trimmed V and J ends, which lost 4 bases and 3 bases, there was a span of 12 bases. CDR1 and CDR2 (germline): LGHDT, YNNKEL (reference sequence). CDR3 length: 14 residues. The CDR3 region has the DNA TGTGCCAGCAGCCCCCTGGCGGGGGACACTGAAGCTTTCTTT. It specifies CASSPLAGDTEAFF.

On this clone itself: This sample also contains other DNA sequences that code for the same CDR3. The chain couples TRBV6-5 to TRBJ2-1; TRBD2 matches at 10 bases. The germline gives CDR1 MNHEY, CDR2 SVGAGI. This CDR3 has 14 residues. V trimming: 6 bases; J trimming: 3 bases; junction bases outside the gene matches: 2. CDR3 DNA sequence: TGTGCCAGCAGCTTAGCGGGAGGCTACAATGAGCAGTTCTTC. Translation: CASSLAGGYNEQFF.

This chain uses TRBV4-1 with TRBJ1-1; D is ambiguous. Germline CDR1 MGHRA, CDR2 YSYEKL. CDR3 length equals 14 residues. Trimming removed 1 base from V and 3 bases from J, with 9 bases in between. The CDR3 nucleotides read TGCGCCAGCAGCCAAGTAGGACTTTACACTGAAGCTTTCTTT. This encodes CASSQVGLYTEAFF.

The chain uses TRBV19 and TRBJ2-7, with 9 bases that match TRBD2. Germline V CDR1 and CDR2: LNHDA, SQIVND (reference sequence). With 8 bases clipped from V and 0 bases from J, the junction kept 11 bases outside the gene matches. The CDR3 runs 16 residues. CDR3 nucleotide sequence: TGTGCCAGTGGGCCGGGGGGAGCGGGAGGCTCCTACGAGCAGTACTTC. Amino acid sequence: CASGPGGAGGSYEQYF.

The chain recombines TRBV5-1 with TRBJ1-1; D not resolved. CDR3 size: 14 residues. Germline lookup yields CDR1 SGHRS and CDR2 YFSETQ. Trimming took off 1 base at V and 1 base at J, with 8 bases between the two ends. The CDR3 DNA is TGCGCCAGCAGCTTGCTGGCTTCGAACACTGAAGCTTTCTTT. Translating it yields CASSLLASNTEAFF.

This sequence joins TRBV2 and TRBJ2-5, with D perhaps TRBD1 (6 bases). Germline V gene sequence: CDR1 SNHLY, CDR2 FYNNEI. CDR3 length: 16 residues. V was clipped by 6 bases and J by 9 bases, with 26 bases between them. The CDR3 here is CASSRQAQPQEISQYF. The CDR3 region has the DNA TGTGCCAGCAGCAGACAGGCCCAACCCCAAGAGATTTCCCAGTACTTC.

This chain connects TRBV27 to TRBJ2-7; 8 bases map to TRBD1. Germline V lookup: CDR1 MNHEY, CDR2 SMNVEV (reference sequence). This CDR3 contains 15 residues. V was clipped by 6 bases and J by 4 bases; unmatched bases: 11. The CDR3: CASSPSPGQEYEQYF. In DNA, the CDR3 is TGTGCCAGCAGCCCCTCCCCGGGACAGGAATACGAGCAGTACTTC.